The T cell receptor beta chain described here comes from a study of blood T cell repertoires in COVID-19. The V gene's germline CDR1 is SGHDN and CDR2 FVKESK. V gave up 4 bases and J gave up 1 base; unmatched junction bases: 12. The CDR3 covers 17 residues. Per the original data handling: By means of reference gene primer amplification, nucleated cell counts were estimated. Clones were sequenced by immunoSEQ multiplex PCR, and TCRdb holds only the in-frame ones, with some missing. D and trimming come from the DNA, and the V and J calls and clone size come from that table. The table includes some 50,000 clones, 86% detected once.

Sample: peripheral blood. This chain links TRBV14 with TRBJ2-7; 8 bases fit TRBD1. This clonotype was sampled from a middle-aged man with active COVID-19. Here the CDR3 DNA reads TGTGCCAGCAGCCGTTTACCGGGACAGGAGAGATCCTACGAGCAGTACTTC. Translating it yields CASSRLPGQERSYEQYF. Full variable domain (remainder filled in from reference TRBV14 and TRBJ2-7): EAGVTQFPSHSVIEKGQTVTLRCDPISGHDNLYWYRRVMGKEIKFLLHFVKESKQDESGMPNNRFLAERTGGTYSTLKVQPAELEDSGVYFCASSRLPGQERSYEQYFGPGTRLTVT.